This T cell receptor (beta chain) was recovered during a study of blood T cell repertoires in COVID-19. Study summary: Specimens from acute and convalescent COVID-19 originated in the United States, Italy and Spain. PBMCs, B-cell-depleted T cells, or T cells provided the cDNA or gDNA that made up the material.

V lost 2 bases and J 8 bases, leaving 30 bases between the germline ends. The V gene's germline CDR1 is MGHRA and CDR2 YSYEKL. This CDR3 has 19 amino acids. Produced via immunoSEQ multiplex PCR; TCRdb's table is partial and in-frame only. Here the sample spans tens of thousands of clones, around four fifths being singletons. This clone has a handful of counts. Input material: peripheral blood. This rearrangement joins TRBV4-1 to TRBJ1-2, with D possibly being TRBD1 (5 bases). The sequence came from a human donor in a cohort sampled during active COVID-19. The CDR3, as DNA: TGCGCCAGCAGCCAAATAGGGACTGCCTCTATGGCTACCTCTCGAGGCTACACCTTC. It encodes CASSQIGTASMATSRGYTF.